This TCR beta chain came from a study of OX40 agonist ivuxolimab in advanced cancers. Whole-study context: Allowance was made for prior anti-PD-1, anti-PD-L1 or anti-CTLA-4 therapy, and roughly 40% had some.

The protocol was immunoSEQ multiplex PCR, while the TCRdb copy is restricted to in-frame clones and leaves out a portion. The profile covers roughly 64,000 clones, with roughly 80% appearing a single time and 4% to 5% taken by the ten largest. Broader study findings: Low normalized T-cell clonal expansion was also seen in some nonresponders.

CDR3 length: 15 amino acids. Germline CDR1 and CDR2: SGHAT and FQNNGV. The V end was cut by 4 bases, the J end by 10 bases, with 19 bases between. On this clone itself: Its target is unknown.

The V gene is TRBV11-2, the J gene TRBJ1-4; D perhaps matches TRBD1 (5 bases). The receptor was derived from an adult with an advanced solid tumor such as melanoma, head and neck, liver or kidney cancer. The material was CD4+ or CD8+ T cells sorted from blood, obtained in a trial of the OX40 agonist ivuxolimab. This CDR3 reads CASSSLGAEFGKLFF. For the CDR3, the DNA is TGTGCCAGCAGCTCCCTCGGGGCCGAGTTTGGAAAACTGTTTTTT.